This is a list of T cell receptor beta chains from one sample in a study of blood T cells in healthy people across ages. Via MiXCR, TCRdb re-called the 5' RACE reads, giving one row per CDR3 protein. The repertoire holds fewer than 2,000,000 distinct CDR3 sequences, with about 35% as singletons. The sample was blood. The receptor set was obtained from a woman aged 25 to 39 in good health. CDR3s include the opening cysteine and the closing phenylalanine or tryptophan. The order of the fields is V gene, J gene, D gene, clone size, CDR3 length, CDR3 DNA, CDR3 protein. The D gene is left open where the match is weak. A clone size is listed for some rows: how often the clone was seen (once, few, many), or a class if it is expanded.

V gene: TRBV27; J gene: TRBJ1-2; D gene: TRBD1; clone size: -; CDR3 length: 16; CDR3 DNA: TGTGCCAGCAGTTTGTCCGAGACAGGGGGAAACTATGGCTACACCTTC; CDR3 protein: CASSLSETGGNYGYTF
V gene: TRBV2; J gene: TRBJ2-2; D gene: -; clone size: few; CDR3 length: 14; CDR3 DNA: TGTGCCAGCAGCGCAAAACTTGGGACCGGGGAGCTGTTTTTT; CDR3 protein: CASSAKLGTGELFF
V gene: TRBV5-1; J gene: TRBJ2-3; D gene: -; clone size: -; CDR3 length: 14; CDR3 DNA: TGCGCCGGCAGCTTGAGGATGTCCACAGATACGCAGTATTTT; CDR3 protein: CAGSLRMSTDTQYF
V gene: TRBV20-1; J gene: TRBJ2-3; D gene: -; clone size: -; CDR3 length: 14; CDR3 DNA: TGCAGTCCCTTAGGGGGTCCTAGCACAGATACGCAGTATTTT; CDR3 protein: CSPLGGPSTDTQYF
V gene: TRBV12-3/TRBV12-4; J gene: TRBJ2-3; D gene: TRBD2; clone size: -; CDR3 length: 15; CDR3 DNA: TGTGCCAGCAGCACCACCGGGGGGGTCACAGATGCGCAGTATTTT; CDR3 protein: CASSTTGGVTDAQYF
V gene: TRBV5-1; J gene: TRBJ2-4; D gene: -; clone size: few; CDR3 length: 14; CDR3 DNA: TGCGCCAGCAGCTTAAGGGGCTCGGGGAACATTCAGTACTTC; CDR3 protein: CASSLRGSGNIQYF
V gene: TRBV5-6; J gene: TRBJ1-3; D gene: -; clone size: -; CDR3 length: 15; CDR3 DNA: TGTGCCAGCAGCTTGGCGTCAGGGCCCCGAGGCACCATATATTTT; CDR3 protein: CASSLASGPRGTIYF
V gene: TRBV14; J gene: TRBJ2-3; D gene: -; clone size: few; CDR3 length: 17; CDR3 DNA: TGTGCCAGCAGCAAACCGGCCGGCTCCCCACCCACAGATACGCAGTATTTT; CDR3 protein: CASSKPAGSPPTDTQYF
V gene: TRBV6-1; J gene: TRBJ2-7; D gene: -; clone size: -; CDR3 length: 16; CDR3 DNA: TGTGCCAGCAGTGAAGCGCCGGAAAGCCTGTTGTACGAGCAGTACTTC; CDR3 protein: CASSEAPESLLYEQYF
V gene: TRBV12-3/TRBV12-4; J gene: TRBJ1-1; D gene: -; clone size: -; CDR3 length: 15; CDR3 DNA: TGTGCCAGCAGCCCCTGGGGGATGGGGTACACTGAAGCTTTCTTT; CDR3 protein: CASSPWGMGYTEAFF
V gene: TRBV15; J gene: TRBJ2-3; D gene: -; clone size: few; CDR3 length: 17; CDR3 DNA: TGTGCCACCAGCAGAGATACGGGGCCGCTGACCACAGATACGCAGTATTTT; CDR3 protein: CATSRDTGPLTTDTQYF
V gene: TRBV29-1; J gene: TRBJ1-2; D gene: -; clone size: -; CDR3 length: 14; CDR3 DNA: TGCAGCGTTGATGGGGGGGCAGGGGTGGATGGCTACACCTTC; CDR3 protein: CSVDGGAGVDGYTF
V gene: TRBV3-1; J gene: TRBJ1-3; D gene: -; clone size: -; CDR3 length: 16; CDR3 DNA: TGTGCCAGCAGCCAACCCTTGACAAAATCGGGGAACACCATATATTTT; CDR3 protein: CASSQPLTKSGNTIYF
V gene: TRBV12-3/TRBV12-4; J gene: TRBJ1-1; D gene: TRBD1; clone size: few; CDR3 length: 14; CDR3 DNA: TGTGCCAGCAGGCTGACAGGGGCTGACACTGAAGCTTTCTTT; CDR3 protein: CASRLTGADTEAFF
V gene: TRBV5-1; J gene: TRBJ2-6; D gene: -; clone size: -; CDR3 length: 15; CDR3 DNA: TGCGCCAGCAGCTTGGCAATTGGGGGGGCCAACGTCCTGACTTTC; CDR3 protein: CASSLAIGGANVLTF
V gene: TRBV7-8; J gene: TRBJ2-3; D gene: TRBD2; clone size: few; CDR3 length: 16; CDR3 DNA: TGTGCCAGCAGCTTGCAACTAGCGGGGAACACAGATACGCAGTATTTT; CDR3 protein: CASSLQLAGNTDTQYF
V gene: TRBV10-3; J gene: TRBJ2-7; D gene: TRBD1; clone size: -; CDR3 length: 14; CDR3 DNA: TGTGCCATCAGCTCACCGGGACAGGGTCCCGAGCAGTACTTC; CDR3 protein: CAISSPGQGPEQYF
V gene: TRBV7-9; J gene: TRBJ2-7; D gene: -; clone size: -; CDR3 length: 14; CDR3 DNA: TGTGCCAGCAGCCCTGATGCCGGGGTCAACGAGCAGTACTTC; CDR3 protein: CASSPDAGVNEQYF
V gene: TRBV7-8; J gene: TRBJ2-5; D gene: TRBD1; clone size: few; CDR3 length: 13; CDR3 DNA: TGTGCCAGCAGAGACAGGGGGCATGTGACCCAGTACTTC; CDR3 protein: CASRDRGHVTQYF
V gene: TRBV12-3/TRBV12-4; J gene: TRBJ1-5; D gene: -; clone size: few; CDR3 length: 15; CDR3 DNA: TGTGCCAGCAGTCCCAGGACAGAGGGTAATCAGCCCCAGCATTTT; CDR3 protein: CASSPRTEGNQPQHF
V gene: TRBV5-1; J gene: TRBJ1-2; D gene: TRBD1; clone size: -; CDR3 length: 14; CDR3 DNA: TGCGCCAGCAGCCCACAGGGGTGGGACTATGGCTACACCTTC; CDR3 protein: CASSPQGWDYGYTF
V gene: TRBV12-3/TRBV12-4; J gene: TRBJ2-7; D gene: TRBD2; clone size: -; CDR3 length: 15; CDR3 DNA: TGTGCCAGCAGTTTAGATGCTAGCGGGCGCTACGAGCAGTACTTC; CDR3 protein: CASSLDASGRYEQYF
V gene: TRBV5-1; J gene: TRBJ2-3; D gene: -; clone size: -; CDR3 length: 14; CDR3 DNA: TGCGCCAGCAGCGCCCAGCCGGCCACAGATACGCAGTATTTT; CDR3 protein: CASSAQPATDTQYF
V gene: TRBV7-2; J gene: TRBJ2-1; D gene: TRBD1; clone size: few; CDR3 length: 15; CDR3 DNA: TGTGCCAGCAGCTTATCTGGGACAGGGATCGGTGAGCAGTTCTTC; CDR3 protein: CASSLSGTGIGEQFF
V gene: TRBV5-1; J gene: TRBJ2-1; D gene: TRBD2; clone size: few; CDR3 length: 15; CDR3 DNA: TGCGCCAGCAGCTTGGTTAGCGGGATTTACAATGAGCAGTTCTTC; CDR3 protein: CASSLVSGIYNEQFF
V gene: TRBV7-9; J gene: TRBJ2-3; D gene: -; clone size: few; CDR3 length: 16; CDR3 DNA: TGTGCCAGCAGCCGCGCCCGGGGATTAAGCACAGATACGCAGTATTTT; CDR3 protein: CASSRARGLSTDTQYF
V gene: TRBV5-4; J gene: TRBJ2-1; D gene: TRBD2; clone size: -; CDR3 length: 15; CDR3 DNA: TGTGCCAGCAGCCCGGGACTAGCGAGAGACAATGAGCAGTTCTTC; CDR3 protein: CASSPGLARDNEQFF
V gene: TRBV6-1; J gene: TRBJ1-2; D gene: TRBD1; clone size: few; CDR3 length: 11; CDR3 DNA: TGTGCCGGACAGGGAATGCGTGGCTACACCTTC; CDR3 protein: CAGQGMRGYTF
V gene: TRBV5-6; J gene: TRBJ2-1; D gene: TRBD2; clone size: few; CDR3 length: 15; CDR3 DNA: TGTGCCAGCACCACGACCGGGGGGGGCCGAGATGAGCAGTTCTTC; CDR3 protein: CASTTTGGGRDEQFF
V gene: TRBV4-1; J gene: TRBJ2-1; D gene: TRBD2; clone size: -; CDR3 length: 16; CDR3 DNA: TGCGCCAGCAGCCAAGAAGGAAGCGGGAGATACAATGAGCAGTTCTTC; CDR3 protein: CASSQEGSGRYNEQFF
V gene: TRBV28; J gene: TRBJ1-5; D gene: TRBD1; clone size: few; CDR3 length: 15; CDR3 DNA: TGTGCCAGCAGTCGGACAGGGGGAATCAATCAGCCCCAGCATTTT; CDR3 protein: CASSRTGGINQPQHF
V gene: TRBV12-3/TRBV12-4; J gene: TRBJ1-5; D gene: TRBD1; clone size: few; CDR3 length: 13; CDR3 DNA: TGTGCCAGCAAACCGGGACAGAAAGGGCCCCAGCATTTT; CDR3 protein: CASKPGQKGPQHF
V gene: TRBV12-3/TRBV12-4; J gene: TRBJ2-1; D gene: -; clone size: -; CDR3 length: 13; CDR3 DNA: TGTGCCAGCAGTTTATACAGGGAAAATGAGCAGTTCTTC; CDR3 protein: CASSLYRENEQFF
V gene: TRBV12-3/TRBV12-4; J gene: TRBJ2-1; D gene: TRBD2; clone size: -; CDR3 length: 18; CDR3 DNA: TGTGCCAGCATACCAGGACTAGCGGGGGGCCTAGCCTACAATGAGCAGTTCTTC; CDR3 protein: CASIPGLAGGLAYNEQFF
V gene: TRBV29-1; J gene: TRBJ2-3; D gene: -; clone size: many; CDR3 length: 14; CDR3 DNA: TGCAGCGTTGAAGAGTCATACGCTACAGATACGCAGTATTTT; CDR3 protein: CSVEESYATDTQYF
V gene: TRBV4-1; J gene: TRBJ2-1; D gene: TRBD2; clone size: -; CDR3 length: 19; CDR3 DNA: TGCGCCAGCAGCCAAGATTCGGCTAGCGGGGTGGAGACCTACAATGAGCAGTTCTTC; CDR3 protein: CASSQDSASGVETYNEQFF
V gene: TRBV11-2; J gene: TRBJ2-5; D gene: -; clone size: -; CDR3 length: 14; CDR3 DNA: TGTGCCAGCAGCCGGACAGCCTCCGGGGAGACCCAGTACTTC; CDR3 protein: CASSRTASGETQYF
V gene: TRBV20-1; J gene: TRBJ2-1; D gene: -; clone size: once; CDR3 length: 14; CDR3 DNA: TGCAGTGCTAGTTCGGGACGGCGGGCCAATGAGCAGTTCTTC; CDR3 protein: CSASSGRRANEQFF
V gene: TRBV28; J gene: TRBJ1-2; D gene: -; clone size: -; CDR3 length: 13; CDR3 DNA: TGTGCCAGCAGTTTTCAGTTGGCCTATGGCTACACCTTC; CDR3 protein: CASSFQLAYGYTF
V gene: TRBV5-1; J gene: TRBJ2-5; D gene: -; clone size: few; CDR3 length: 14; CDR3 DNA: TGCGCCAGCAGCTTGATGACCCAGGTCGGGGAGCAGTACTTC; CDR3 protein: CASSLMTQVGEQYF
V gene: TRBV14; J gene: TRBJ1-2; D gene: -; clone size: few; CDR3 length: 14; CDR3 DNA: TGTGCCAGCAGCTCTATCCAGGGCCAGAATGGCTACACCTTC; CDR3 protein: CASSSIQGQNGYTF
V gene: TRBV5-1; J gene: TRBJ1-1; D gene: TRBD1; clone size: -; CDR3 length: 16; CDR3 DNA: TGCGCCAGCAGCCCCAGACCCGGGACAGGGAACACTGAAGCTTTCTTT; CDR3 protein: CASSPRPGTGNTEAFF